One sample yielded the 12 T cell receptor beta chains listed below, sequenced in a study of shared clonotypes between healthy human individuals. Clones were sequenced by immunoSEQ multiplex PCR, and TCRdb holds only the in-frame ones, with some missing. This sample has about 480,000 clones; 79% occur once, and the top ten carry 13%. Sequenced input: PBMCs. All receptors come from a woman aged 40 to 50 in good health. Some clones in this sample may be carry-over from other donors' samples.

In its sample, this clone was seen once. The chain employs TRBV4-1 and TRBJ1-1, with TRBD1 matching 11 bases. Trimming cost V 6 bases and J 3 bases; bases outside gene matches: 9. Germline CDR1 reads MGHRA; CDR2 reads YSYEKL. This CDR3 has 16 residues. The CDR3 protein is CASRSRTGGFDTEAFF. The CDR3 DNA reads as TGCGCCAGCAGATCGCGGACAGGGGGCTTTGACACTGAAGCTTTCTTT.

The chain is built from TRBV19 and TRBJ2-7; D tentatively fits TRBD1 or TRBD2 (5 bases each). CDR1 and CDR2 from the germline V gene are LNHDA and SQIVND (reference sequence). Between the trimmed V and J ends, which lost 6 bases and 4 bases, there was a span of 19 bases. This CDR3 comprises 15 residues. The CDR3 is CASSREWGKVYEQYF. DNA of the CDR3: TGTGCCAGTAGCAGGGAATGGGGGAAAGTTTACGAGCAGTACTTC. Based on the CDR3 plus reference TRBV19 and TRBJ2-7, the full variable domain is DGGITQSPKYLFRKEGQNVTLSCEQNLNHDAMYWYRQDPGQGLRLIYYSQIVNDFQKGDIAEGYSVSREKKESFPLTVTSAQKNPTAFYLCASSREWGKVYEQYFGPGTRLTVT.

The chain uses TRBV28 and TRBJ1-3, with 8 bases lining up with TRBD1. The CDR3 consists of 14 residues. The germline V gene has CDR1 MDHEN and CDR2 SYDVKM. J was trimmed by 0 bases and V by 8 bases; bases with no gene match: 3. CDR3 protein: CASVTGGSGNTIYF. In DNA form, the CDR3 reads TGTGCCAGCGTCACAGGGGGCTCTGGAAACACCATATATTTT.

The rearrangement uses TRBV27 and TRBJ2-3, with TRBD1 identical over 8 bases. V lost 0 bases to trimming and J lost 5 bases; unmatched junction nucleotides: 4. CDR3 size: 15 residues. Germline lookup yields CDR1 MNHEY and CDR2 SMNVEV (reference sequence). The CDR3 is CASSLSSRGQDTQYF. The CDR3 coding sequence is TGTGCCAGCAGTTTATCATCCAGGGGGCAAGATACGCAGTATTTT.

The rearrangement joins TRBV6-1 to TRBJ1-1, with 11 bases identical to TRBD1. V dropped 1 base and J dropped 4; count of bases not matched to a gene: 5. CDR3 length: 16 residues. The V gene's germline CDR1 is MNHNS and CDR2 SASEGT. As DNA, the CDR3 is TGTGCCAGCAGTGAAGAAATTGGGACAGGGGGCACTGAAGCTTTCTTT. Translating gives CASSEEIGTGGTEAFF.

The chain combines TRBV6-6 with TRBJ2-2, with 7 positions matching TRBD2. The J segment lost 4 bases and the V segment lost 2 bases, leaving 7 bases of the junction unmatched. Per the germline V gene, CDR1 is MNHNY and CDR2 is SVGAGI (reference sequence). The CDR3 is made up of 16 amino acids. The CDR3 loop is CASSYPSGGGTGELFF. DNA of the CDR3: TGTGCCAGCAGTTACCCCTCCGGCGGGGGCACCGGGGAGCTGTTTTTT.

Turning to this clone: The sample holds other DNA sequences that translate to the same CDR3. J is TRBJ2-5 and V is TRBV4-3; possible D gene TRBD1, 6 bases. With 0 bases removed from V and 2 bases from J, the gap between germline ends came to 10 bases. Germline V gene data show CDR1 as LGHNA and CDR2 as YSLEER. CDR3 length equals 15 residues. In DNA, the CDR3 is TGCGCCAGCAGCCAAGATCAGGGGTTTCAAGAGACCCAGTACTTC. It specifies CASSQDQGFQETQYF.

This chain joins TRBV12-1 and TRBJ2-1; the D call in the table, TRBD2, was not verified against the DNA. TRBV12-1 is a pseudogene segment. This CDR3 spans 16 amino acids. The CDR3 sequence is CASSPHDSGSLHEQFF. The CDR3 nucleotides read TGTGCCAGCAGCCCCCATGATAGCGGGAGCCTCCATGAGCAGTTCTTC.

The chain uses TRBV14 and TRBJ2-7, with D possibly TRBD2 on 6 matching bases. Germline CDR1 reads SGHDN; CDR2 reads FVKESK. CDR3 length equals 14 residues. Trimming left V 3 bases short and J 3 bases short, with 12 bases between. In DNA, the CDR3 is TGTGCCAGCAGCCAGGAGGGACTGTTCTACGAGCAGTACTTC. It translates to CASSQEGLFYEQYF. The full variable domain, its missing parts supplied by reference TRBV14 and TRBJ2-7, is EAGVTQFPSHSVIEKGQTVTLRCDPISGHDNLYWYRRVMGKEIKFLLHFVKESKQDESGMPNNRFLAERTGGTYSTLKVQPAELEDSGVYFCASSQEGLFYEQYFGPGTRLTVT.

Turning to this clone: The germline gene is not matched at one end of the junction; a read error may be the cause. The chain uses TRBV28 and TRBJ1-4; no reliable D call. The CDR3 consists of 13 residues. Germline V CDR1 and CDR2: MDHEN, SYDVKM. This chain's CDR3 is CASSLSHGEKLFF. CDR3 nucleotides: TGTGCCAGCAGCTTATCCCATGGGGAAAAACTGTTTTTT. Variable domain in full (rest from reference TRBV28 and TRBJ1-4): DVKVTQSSRYLVKRTGEKVFLECVQDMDHENMFWYRQDPGLGLRLIYFSYDVKMKEKGDIPEGYSVSREKKERFSLILESASTNQTSMYLCASSLSHGEKLFFGSGTQLSVL.

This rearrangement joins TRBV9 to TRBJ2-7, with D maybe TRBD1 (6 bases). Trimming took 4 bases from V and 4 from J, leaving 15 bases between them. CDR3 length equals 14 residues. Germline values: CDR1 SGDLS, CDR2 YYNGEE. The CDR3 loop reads CASSIGTSRYEQYF. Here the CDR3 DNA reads TGTGCCAGCAGCATTGGGACATCCCGTTACGAGCAGTACTTC.

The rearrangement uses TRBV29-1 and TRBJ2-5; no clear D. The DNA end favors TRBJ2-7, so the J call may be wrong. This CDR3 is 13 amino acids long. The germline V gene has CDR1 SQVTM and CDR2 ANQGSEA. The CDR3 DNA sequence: TGCAGCGTTGAAATGGGCTTGGGCTACGAGCAGTACTTC. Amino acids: CSVEMGLGYEQYF.